The 30 T cell receptor beta chains below come from one sample, sequenced in a study of T-cell memory formation after mild COVID-19. MiXCR, applied by TCRdb to the 5' RACE reads, yields one record per CDR3 protein. Of some 160,000 distinct CDR3 sequences in the sample, about a third are singletons; the top ten hold around 13%. Sequences were obtained from PBMCs or a T cell subset sorted from them (not recorded which). The source is an adult woman who had mild COVID-19 (a few samples of this study predate the infection). Cell type and time point are not known.

This chain's CDR3 is CASSLGKGGWGYGYTF. CDR3 nucleotide sequence: TGTGCCAGCAGCTTGGGCAAGGGAGGTTGGGGCTATGGCTACACCTTC. J is TRBJ1-2 and V is TRBV7-8; D is unresolved. Germline values: CDR1 SGHVS, CDR2 FQNEAQ. CDR3 length equals 16 residues. V was clipped by 3 bases and J by 4 bases, with 18 bases between them.

This clonotype was counted a few times. The rearrangement uses TRBV4-1 and TRBJ1-5, with D possibly TRBD1 on 6 matching bases. The germline V gene encodes CDR1 MGHRA and CDR2 YSYEKL. V was pared by 0 bases and J by 4 bases, with 10 bases between. This CDR3 spans 15 amino acids. CDR3 in amino acids: CASSQDYRVNQPQHF. As DNA, the CDR3 is TGCGCCAGCAGCCAAGATTACAGGGTAAATCAGCCCCAGCATTTT.

This clonotype was seen at least ten times. The genes are TRBV12-3 or TRBV12-4 and TRBJ2-5, with D perhaps matching TRBD1 (6 bases). CDR3 length: 15 amino acids. Between the trimmed V and J ends, which lost 1 base and 1 base, there was a span of 10 bases. The CDR3 spells CASSLVGRGQETQYF. DNA for the CDR3: TGTGCCAGCAGTTTAGTGGGCAGGGGCCAAGAGACCCAGTACTTC.

This clonotype was picked up many times. V and J are TRBV24-1 and TRBJ2-1, with 7 bases identical to TRBD2. In germline, CDR1 is KGHDR, CDR2 SFDVKD. V lost 4 bases and J lost 9; bases outside the gene matches: 14. The CDR3 is made up of 16 amino acids. The CDR3 DNA follows: TGTGCCACCAGTGAACCCCTAGCGGAAACCCGGCGTGAGCAGTTCTTC. This encodes CATSEPLAETRREQFF.

The V gene is TRBV7-2, the J gene TRBJ1-2; TRBD1 is a possible D gene (5 bases). This CDR3 has 15 residues. Trimming took 5 bases from V and 0 from J, leaving 13 bases between them. Per the germline V gene, CDR1 is SGHTA and CDR2 is FQGNSA. The CDR3: CASSPSGATNYGYTF. DNA of the CDR3: TGTGCCAGCAGCCCCAGCGGGGCTACTAACTATGGCTACACCTTC.

The chain carries TRBV6-5 and TRBJ1-1; tentative D call: TRBD1 (5 bases). Germline CDR1 reads MNHEY; CDR2 reads SVGAGI. V lost 2 bases and J lost 4, with 20 bases in between. The CDR3 runs 17 residues. The DNA of the CDR3 is TGTGCCAGCAGTTACCAACAGACCCGGTGGGGGATCACTGAAGCTTTCTTT. Translation: CASSYQQTRWGITEAFF.

This clonotype was detected only once. The CDR3 loop reads CSVEREQETQYF. In DNA, the CDR3 is TGCAGCGTTGAGCGAGAACAAGAGACCCAGTACTTC. V usage is TRBV29-1 and J usage is TRBJ2-5; unclear D gene. The V and J ends lost 3 bases and 2 bases respectively, with 7 bases between them. Germline loops: CDR1 SQVTM, CDR2 ANQGSEA. This CDR3 has 12 residues.

V and J are TRBV5-1 and TRBJ2-7, with D uncertain. Germline V gene lookup returns CDR1 SGHRS and CDR2 YFSETQ. Trimming left V 0 bases short and J 6 bases short, with 7 bases between. This CDR3 comprises 12 residues. The chain's CDR3 is CASSLEVGEQYF. The CDR3 bases are TGCGCCAGCAGCTTGGAGGTGGGCGAGCAGTACTTC.

This clonotype came up a few times. The V gene is TRBV18, the J gene TRBJ2-3; D ambiguous. Germline lookup yields CDR1 KGHSH and CDR2 LQKENI. V dropped 2 bases and J dropped 6 bases, with 12 bases sitting between them. The CDR3 sequence is 14 residues long. DNA for the CDR3: TGTGCCAGCTCACCAATGTCATCGGCGGATACGCAGTATTTT. Its translation is CASSPMSSADTQYF.

This chain uses TRBV30 with TRBJ1-1, with D hard to call. The length of the CDR3 is 12 residues. Germline CDR1 GTSNPN, CDR2 SVGIG (reference sequence). CDR3 nucleotide sequence: TGTGCGAGAGGGCGGATGAACACTGAAGCTTTCTTT. Translating gives CARGRMNTEAFF.

J is TRBJ1-3 and V is TRBV9; D perhaps matches TRBD1 (5 bases). The CDR3 has 16 residues. CDR1 SGDLS and CDR2 YYNGEE come from the germline V gene. Trimming pared 0 bases from V and 1 base from J, leaving 11 bases between. Here the CDR3 reads CASSVAGSSSGNTIYF. CDR3 DNA sequence: TGTGCCAGCAGCGTAGCAGGGAGTTCATCTGGAAACACCATATATTTT. The complete variable domain, with remaining parts taken from reference TRBV9 and TRBJ1-3, reads DSGVTQTPKHLITATGQRVTLRCSPRSGDLSVYWYQQSLDQGLQFLIQYYNGEERAKGNILERFSAQQFPDLHSELNLSSLELGDSALYFCASSVAGSSSGNTIYFGEGSWLTVV.

V gene TRBV10-3 combines with J gene TRBJ1-1; 8 bases align to TRBD1. The length of the CDR3 is 16 residues. Germline V gives CDR1 ENHRY, CDR2 SYGVKD. With V trimmed by 5 bases and J by 4 bases, 12 bases remained unmatched. The CDR3 reads CAISIGQGSGSTEAFF. The CDR3 DNA is TGTGCCATCAGTATAGGACAGGGCTCAGGAAGCACTGAAGCTTTCTTT.

The CDR3, as DNA: TGTGCCAGCAGCCCCCCGGGGGGCCAGGACACCGGGGAGCTGTTTTTT. Translating it yields CASSPPGGQDTGELFF. The chain carries TRBV7-8 and TRBJ2-2; possible D gene TRBD2, 7 bases. The CDR3 spans 16 residues. The germline CDR1 and CDR2 sequences are SGHVS and FQNEAQ. The ends were cut back, 5 bases at V and 3 bases at J, with 16 bases in the middle.

This chain links TRBV29-1 with TRBJ1-1, with 8 bases matching TRBD1. The germline gives CDR1 SQVTM, CDR2 ANQGSEA. There are 13 residues in the CDR3. V trimming: 6 bases; J trimming: 4 bases; junction bases outside the gene matches: 7. CDR3 in amino acids: CSVGQGVRTEAFF. The CDR3 DNA follows: TGCAGCGTCGGACAGGGAGTCCGCACTGAAGCTTTCTTT.

This clonotype was counted only a few times. The chain carries TRBV7-7 and TRBJ1-1, with a weak D call TRBD1 (5 bases). The CDR3 length is 13 residues. Trimming pared 5 bases from V and 4 bases from J, leaving 11 bases between. Germline lookup yields CDR1 SSHAT and CDR2 FNYEAQ (reference sequence). The CDR3, as DNA: TGTGCCAGCAGCCCCGACAGCCTCACTGAAGCTTTCTTT. Amino acids: CASSPDSLTEAFF.

This clonotype has more than one count but fewer than ten. The genes are TRBV6-5 and TRBJ2-2, with 8 bases fitting TRBD1. This CDR3 is 15 amino acids long. CDR1 and CDR2 from the germline V gene are MNHEY and SVGAGI. V gave up 6 bases and J gave up 4 bases; unmatched junction bases: 7. Here the CDR3 reads CASSSRGHFTGELFF. DNA of the CDR3: TGTGCCAGCAGCTCCAGGGGGCATTTCACCGGGGAGCTGTTTTTT.

This chain links TRBV7-6 with TRBJ2-1; 9 positions agree with TRBD1. Germline trimming cut 4 bases from V and 6 bases from J; bases unmatched to any gene: 10. The CDR3 spans 16 residues. Germline CDR1 and CDR2: SGHVS and FNYEAQ. The CDR3 DNA reads TGTGCCAGCAGCTCGGGACAGGGATGGGGGCCCAATGAGCAGTTCTTC. Translating it yields CASSSGQGWGPNEQFF.

The table lists this clonotype with a few counts. CDR3 nucleotides: TGTGCCAGCAGCTTATCTTCTATGTTGGATACGCAGTATTTT. Its translation: CASSLSSMLDTQYF. The chain couples TRBV11-2 to TRBJ2-3; D unclear. Per germline, CDR1 SGHAT and CDR2 FQNNGV. The CDR3 has 14 amino acids. The V gene lost 2 bases and the J gene lost 6 bases, with 12 bases spanning the gap.

The V call is TRBV7-2, the J call TRBJ1-5; no definite D call. CDR3 length: 16 residues. In germline, CDR1 is SGHTA, CDR2 FQGNSA. V lost 1 base and J 2 bases, leaving 12 bases between the germline ends. Here the CDR3 reads CASSLGVGAGNQPQHF. The CDR3 bases are TGTGCCAGCAGCTTAGGGGTTGGCGCGGGCAATCAGCCCCAGCATTTT.

This clonotype came up once. The chain employs TRBV14 and TRBJ1-2; 8 bases match TRBD1. The CDR3 covers 14 residues. The germline CDR1 and CDR2 sequences are SGHDN and FVKESK. V dropped 1 base and J dropped 6; count of bases not matched to a gene: 4. This CDR3 reads CASSQVDRVHGYTF. The CDR3 region has the DNA TGTGCCAGCAGCCAAGTGGACAGGGTCCATGGCTACACCTTC.

This chain links TRBV2 with TRBJ2-7, with 10 bases fitting TRBD1. CDR3 length equals 15 residues. CDR1 and CDR2 from the germline V gene are SNHLY and FYNNEI. The CDR3 loop is CAQRVRQGASNEQYF. In DNA form, the CDR3 reads TGTGCGCAGCGGGTCAGACAGGGGGCATCTAACGAGCAGTACTTC.

The chain recombines TRBV5-1 with TRBJ2-1; no reliable D call. Germline V gene sequence: CDR1 SGHRS, CDR2 YFSETQ. This CDR3 spans 14 amino acids. With 4 bases removed from V and 3 bases from J, the gap between germline ends came to 11 bases. The DNA for the CDR3 is TGCGCCAGCAGCCCGCTACAGTACTACAATGAGCAGTTCTTC. This encodes CASSPLQYYNEQFF.

The V and J genes are TRBV11-2 and TRBJ2-3; the D call may be TRBD1 or TRBD2 (7 bases each). The germline V and J ends were trimmed by 0 bases and 5 bases, with 12 bases remaining between them. The CDR3 spans 15 residues. The germline gives CDR1 SGHAT, CDR2 FQNNGV. For the CDR3, the DNA is TGTGCCAGCAGCTTAGAGGCAGGGGGGGGAGATACGCAGTATTTT. Translating gives CASSLEAGGGDTQYF.

This clonotype has a handful of counts. The chain couples TRBV4-3 to TRBJ2-3; D is unresolved. Between the trimmed V and J ends, which lost 3 bases and 5 bases, there was a span of 9 bases. Germline CDR1 is LGHNA and CDR2 is YSLEER. The CDR3 covers 13 residues. The CDR3 sequence: CASSQGSIDTQYF. CDR3 DNA sequence: TGCGCCAGCAGCCAGGGATCAATAGATACGCAGTATTTT.

There are a few counts of this clonotype. The rearrangement links TRBV27 to TRBJ2-7, with TRBD1 matching 10 bases. Germline values: CDR1 MNHEY, CDR2 SMNVEV (reference sequence). The CDR3 consists of 15 residues. J gave up 5 bases and V 6 bases, and 10 bases lay outside the gene matches. The CDR3 DNA sequence: TGTGCCAGCAGGCACCCCCGGGACAGGGGACACGAGCAGTACTTC. Its protein product is CASRHPRDRGHEQYF.

The chain couples TRBV9 to TRBJ1-2, with 12 bases fitting TRBD1. The germline V gene encodes CDR1 SGDLS and CDR2 YYNGEE. CDR3 length: 18 residues. The J segment lost 4 bases and the V segment lost 4 bases, leaving 14 bases of the junction unmatched. The CDR3 DNA reads TGTGCCAGCAGCCCCTGGGACAGGGGGCAACCTTCGAGCTATGGCTACACCTTC. Protein sequence: CASSPWDRGQPSSYGYTF. The full variable domain, completed using reference TRBV9 and TRBJ1-2, is DSGVTQTPKHLITATGQRVTLRCSPRSGDLSVYWYQQSLDQGLQFLIQYYNGEERAKGNILERFSAQQFPDLHSELNLSSLELGDSALYFCASSPWDRGQPSSYGYTFGSGTRLTVV.

V usage is TRBV6-5 and J usage is TRBJ1-5, with 7 bases identical to TRBD1. V was pared by 4 bases and J by 5 bases, with 2 bases of the junction left unmatched. The CDR3 length is 13 residues. Per the germline V gene, CDR1 is MNHEY and CDR2 is SVGAGI. The CDR3 protein is CASSFTGDQPQHF. DNA for the CDR3: TGTGCCAGCAGTTTTACAGGGGATCAGCCCCAGCATTTT.

This clonotype was detected only a few times. The chain recombines TRBV12-3 or TRBV12-4 with TRBJ1-1, with TRBD1 identical over 7 bases. Unmatched junction bases numbered 11, after V lost 10 bases and J lost 0 bases. The CDR3 is 15 residues long. The chain's CDR3 is CATTPGGNVNTEAFF. As DNA, the CDR3 is TGTGCCACGACCCCAGGGGGTAACGTGAACACTGAAGCTTTCTTT.

The chain joins TRBV29-1 to TRBJ2-5; 10 bases agree with TRBD2. J gave up 4 bases and V 7 bases, and 12 bases lay outside the gene matches. The length of the CDR3 is 15 residues. Germline-derived CDR1 and CDR2 are SQVTM and ANQGSEA. CDR3 in amino acids: CSGDGAGGQGETQYF. CDR3 bases: TGCAGCGGGGATGGAGCGGGAGGGCAAGGAGAGACCCAGTACTTC.

The chain couples TRBV6-1 to TRBJ2-3; 7 bases are shared with TRBD1. Looked up from germline, CDR1 is MNHNS and CDR2 is SASEGT. The CDR3 length is 16 residues. J was trimmed by 3 bases and V by 3 bases; bases with no gene match: 9. The CDR3 protein is CASSEATGYATDTQYF. CDR3 DNA: TGTGCCAGCAGTGAGGCGACAGGGTATGCGACAGATACGCAGTATTTT.